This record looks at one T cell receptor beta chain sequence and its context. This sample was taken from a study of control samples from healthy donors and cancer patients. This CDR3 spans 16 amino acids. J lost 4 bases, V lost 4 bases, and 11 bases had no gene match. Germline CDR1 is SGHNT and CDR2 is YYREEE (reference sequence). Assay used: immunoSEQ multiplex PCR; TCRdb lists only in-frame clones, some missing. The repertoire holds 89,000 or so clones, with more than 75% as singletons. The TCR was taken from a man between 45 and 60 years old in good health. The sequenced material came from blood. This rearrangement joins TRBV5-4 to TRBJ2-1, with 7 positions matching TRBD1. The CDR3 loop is CASSPIGTDSYNEQFF. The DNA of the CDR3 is TGTGCCAGCAGCCCTATTGGGACAGACTCTTACAATGAGCAGTTCTTC.